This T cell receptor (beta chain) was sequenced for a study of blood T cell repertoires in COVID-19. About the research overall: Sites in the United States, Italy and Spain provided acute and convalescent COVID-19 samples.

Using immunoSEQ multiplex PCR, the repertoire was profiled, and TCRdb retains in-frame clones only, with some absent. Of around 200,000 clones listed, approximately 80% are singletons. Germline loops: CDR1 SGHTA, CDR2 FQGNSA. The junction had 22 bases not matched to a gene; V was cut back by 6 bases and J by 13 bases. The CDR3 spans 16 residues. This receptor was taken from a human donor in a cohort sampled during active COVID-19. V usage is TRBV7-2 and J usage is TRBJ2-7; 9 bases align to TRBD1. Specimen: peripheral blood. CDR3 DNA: TGTGCCAGCAGTTCCGAGGGGGGACAGGGCTTTTCAACCTCCTACTTC. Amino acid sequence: CASSSEGGQGFSTSYF.